A single sample gave rise to the 3 T cell receptor beta chains below, sequenced in a study of identical twins. One entry per CDR3 protein, called by TCRdb with MiXCR from the 5' RACE reads. In the table there are 450,000 or so distinct CDR3 sequences, approximately 15% of which are singletons. A further study also used this sample, focusing on yellow fever vaccine responses in identical twins.

The source material was CD4+ T cells sorted from blood. These receptors were obtained from a woman aged 18 to 35 in good health.

A few counts support this clonotype. The rearrangement uses TRBV24-1 and TRBJ2-7, with D possibly matching TRBD2 (6 bases). Trimming shortened V by 5 bases and J by 7 bases, and 20 bases separated the two germline ends. The germline CDR1 and CDR2 sequences are KGHDR and SFDVKD. CDR3 length: 15 residues. The CDR3 here is CATSGDGDWSREQYF. As DNA, the CDR3 is TGTGCCACCAGTGGGGATGGGGACTGGTCGAGAGAGCAGTACTTC.

This chain uses TRBV29-1 with TRBJ2-7; 9 bases are a match to TRBD1. CDR1 and CDR2 (germline): SQVTM, ANQGSEA. The CDR3 has 14 amino acids. Losses at the gene ends were 6 bases for V and 4 bases for J; bases not matched to a gene: 10. The CDR3 here is CSVVPGTGRYEQYF. CDR3 nucleotides: TGCAGCGTAGTTCCGGGGACAGGGCGATACGAGCAGTACTTC.

The CDR3 loop reads CASSSGPSSYNEQFF. In DNA, the CDR3 is TGTGCCAGCAGTTCCGGACCAAGCTCCTACAATGAGCAGTTCTTC. This chain joins TRBV5-6 and TRBJ2-1, with D unresolved. CDR3 length: 15 amino acids. Germline V gene lookup returns CDR1 SGHDT and CDR2 YYEEEE. Trimming pared 5 bases from V and 0 bases from J, leaving 12 bases between.